The 11 T cell receptor beta chains reported below all come from one sample, sequenced in a study of cytomegalovirus exposure and HLA in healthy donors. The PCR was carried out with 60 Vbeta primers and 13 Jbeta primers. Produced via immunoSEQ multiplex PCR; TCRdb's table is partial and in-frame only. Counted here are 95,000 to 110,000 clones, more than 65% occurring once; the ten biggest clones make up 10%. Sequenced: PBMCs. The origin of the receptors is a woman under 30 in good health and CMV-seropositive.

V usage is TRBV7-9 and J usage is TRBJ2-2, with D perhaps TRBD2 (5 bases). Germline lookup yields CDR1 SEHNR and CDR2 FQNEAQ (reference sequence). The V end lost 5 bases, the J end lost 5 bases, and 18 bases lay between the germline ends. The CDR3 is 16 amino acids. The DNA for the CDR3 is TGTGCCAGCAGCGACCCCTCGGGGTTGGGTACCGGGGAGCTGTTTTTT. It translates to CASSDPSGLGTGELFF.

This chain joins TRBV5-4 and TRBJ2-2; TRBD1 is a possible D gene (6 bases). Looked up from germline, CDR1 is SGHNT and CDR2 is YYREEE (reference sequence). The CDR3 totals 15 residues. V gave up 4 bases and J gave up 4 bases, with 14 bases separating them. CDR3 in amino acids: CASSLLKTGTGELFF. Written as DNA, the CDR3 is TGTGCCAGCAGCCTGTTGAAGACAGGCACCGGGGAGCTGTTTTTT. The full variable domain, rest sourced from reference TRBV5-4 and TRBJ2-2, is ETGVTQSPTHLIKTRGQQVTLRCSSQSGHNTVSWYQQALGQGPQFIFQYYREEENGRGNFPPRFSGLQFPNYSSELNVNALELDDSALYLCASSLLKTGTGELFFGEGSRLTVL.

The chain employs TRBV27 and TRBJ1-2; 8 bases agree with TRBD1. This CDR3 is built from 15 residues. V lost 5 bases to trimming and J lost 4 bases; unmatched junction nucleotides: 9. Germline CDR1 reads MNHEY; CDR2 reads SMNVEV (reference sequence). DNA for the CDR3: TGTGCCAGCAGTATACACAGGGGGGAGATCTATGGCTACACCTTC. Its translation: CASSIHRGEIYGYTF.

The V gene is TRBV29-1, the J gene TRBJ2-6; no definite D call. Germline CDR1 is SQVTM and CDR2 is ANQGSEA. The V end was cut by 6 bases, the J end by 2 bases, with 8 bases between. CDR3 length equals 13 residues. The CDR3 nucleotides read TGCAGCGTCGAGAACGCTGGGGCCAACGTCCTGACTTTC. Encoded protein: CSVENAGANVLTF.

The rearrangement uses TRBV6-5 and TRBJ1-1; TRBD1 agrees at 8 bases. Germline CDR1 is MNHEY and CDR2 is SVGAGI. The CDR3 totals 14 residues. With 2 bases clipped from V and 4 bases from J, the junction kept 3 bases outside the gene matches. The CDR3: CASSYAGGSTEAFF. CDR3 coding DNA: TGTGCCAGCAGTTACGCAGGGGGCTCCACTGAAGCTTTCTTT.

In this sample, this clone turned up once. The chain uses TRBV7-9 and TRBJ2-1; D is ambiguous. With 0 bases removed from V and 3 bases from J, the gap between germline ends came to 6 bases. This CDR3 is built from 14 residues. Germline loops: CDR1 SEHNR, CDR2 FQNEAQ (reference sequence). CDR3 loop: CASSLAASYNEQFF. CDR3 bases: TGTGCCAGCAGCTTAGCCGCGAGCTACAATGAGCAGTTCTTC.

V usage is TRBV6-6 and J usage is TRBJ1-1, with D hard to call. The V and J ends lost 3 bases and 5 bases respectively, with 7 bases between them. This CDR3 is 12 amino acids long. Per germline, CDR1 MNHNY and CDR2 SVGAGI (reference sequence). CDR3 protein: CASSYSDTEAFF. In DNA form, the CDR3 reads TGTGCCAGCAGTTATAGTGATACTGAAGCTTTCTTT.

V is TRBV2 and J is TRBJ1-5, with D unclear. The length of the CDR3 is 15 residues. Germline V gene lookup returns CDR1 SNHLY and CDR2 FYNNEI. With 3 bases removed from V and 3 bases from J, the gap between germline ends came to 12 bases. The CDR3 spells CASSDRGLNNQPQHF. The CDR3, as DNA: TGTGCCAGCAGTGATAGAGGACTCAACAATCAGCCCCAGCATTTT.

The V gene is TRBV27, the J gene TRBJ2-1; D is possibly TRBD1 (6 bases). The germline gives CDR1 MNHEY, CDR2 SMNVEV (reference sequence). Trimming shortened V by 7 bases and J by 8 bases, and 24 bases separated the two germline ends. This CDR3 region has 16 residues. In DNA, the CDR3 is TGTGCCAGCAAGTACACCCGATCTGCAGGGGACGATGAGCAGTTCTTC. Its translation is CASKYTRSAGDDEQFF.

J is TRBJ2-2 and V is TRBV9; TRBD1 matches 11 bases. V trimming: 2 bases; J trimming: 7 bases; junction bases outside the gene matches: 1. CDR1 and CDR2 (germline): SGDLS, YYNGEE. This CDR3 comprises 14 residues. The CDR3, as DNA: TGTGCCAGCAGCGTGGGGACAGGGGGCGGGGAGCTGTTTTTT. Protein sequence: CASSVGTGGGELFF. The whole variable domain, remainder taken from reference TRBV9 and TRBJ2-2, is DSGVTQTPKHLITATGQRVTLRCSPRSGDLSVYWYQQSLDQGLQFLIQYYNGEERAKGNILERFSAQQFPDLHSELNLSSLELGDSALYFCASSVGTGGGELFFGEGSRLTVL.

This chain joins TRBV15 and TRBJ1-1; 12 bases match TRBD1. The CDR3 totals 17 residues. Germline V lookup: CDR1 LNHNV, CDR2 YYDKDF (reference sequence). Trimming at V came to 4 bases and at J to 3 bases, leaving 9 bases not matched to a gene. The CDR3 DNA is TGTGCCACCAGCATAGTGGGACAGGGGGCGCGGGACACTGAAGCTTTCTTT. Translation: CATSIVGQGARDTEAFF.